These T cell receptor beta chains were read from a single sample in a study of blood T cell repertoires in COVID-19. Assay used: immunoSEQ multiplex PCR; TCRdb lists only in-frame clones, some missing. The data show some 390,000 clones, 89% seen once. The sequenced sample was peripheral blood. The receptor set was obtained from a woman in her forties with COVID-19, enrolled during active disease. Both conserved end residues are part of each CDR3. A D gene is named only where the DNA matches it firmly. Clone size appears in some rows only: once, few, many, or a class for an expanded clone.

j_gene,d_gene,v_gene,abundance,CDR3nt,CDR3aa
TRBJ1-1,.,TRBV15,.,TGTGCCACCAGCAGGGGGTCGGTTGCGGGAAGCGGCACTGAAGCTTTCTTT,CATSRGSVAGSGTEAFF
TRBJ1-5,.,TRBV18,.,TGTGCCAGCTCACCATCCAGGGCAGGACAGCCCCAGCATTTT,CASSPSRAGQPQHF
TRBJ2-3,TRBD2,TRBV4-3,.,TGCGCCAGCAGCCAAACTAGCGGGAGCGATACGCAGTATTTT,CASSQTSGSDTQYF
TRBJ1-1,.,TRBV19,.,TGTGCCAGTAGCTCCAGGGTTGATGAGGTAGCTTTCTTT,CASSSRVDEVAFF
TRBJ2-1,.,TRBV29-1,.,TGCAGCGTTGTTACGGCGGCTGAGCAGTTCTTC,CSVVTAAEQFF
TRBJ2-7,TRBD2,TRBV9,.,TGTGCCAGCAGCCCCCTAGTGATAGCGGGCCCAAGGGAGCAGTACTTC,CASSPLVIAGPREQYF
TRBJ2-2,TRBD1,TRBV2,.,TGTGCCAGCAGCAAGACAGGGGTCAACACCGGGGAGCTGTTTTTT,CASSKTGVNTGELFF
TRBJ1-4,.,TRBV6-6,.,TGTGCCAGCAGAACTTGGGGCACATCGAATGAAAAACTGTTTTTT,CASRTWGTSNEKLFF
TRBJ1-2,TRBD1,TRBV28,once,TGTGCCAGCAGGAATGACAGGGGGCCTGGCTACACCTTC,CASRNDRGPGYTF
TRBJ1-5,.,TRBV7-9,.,TGTGCCAGCAGCGCCGGACAGCCGAATCAGCCCCAGCATTTT,CASSAGQPNQPQHF
TRBJ1-5,.,TRBV28,.,TGTGCCAGCAGTCCACCGGGCTCGGGGATACAGCCCCAGCATTTT,CASSPPGSGIQPQHF
TRBJ2-5,TRBD2,TRBV2,.,TGTGCCAGCAGTGAAGCGCGGGGGATACAAGAGACCCAGTACTTC,CASSEARGIQETQYF
TRBJ2-7,TRBD2,TRBV11-2,.,TGTGCCAGCAGCTCCCCCCTAGCGGGGGGGCCCCACGAGCAGTACTTC,CASSSPLAGGPHEQYF
TRBJ1-4,.,TRBV7-3,.,TGTGCCAGCAGTCAAGGGAGGGCGGGTGAAAAACTGTTTTTT,CASSQGRAGEKLFF
TRBJ2-1,TRBD1,TRBV28,.,TGTGCCAGCAGTTCTCCTTCGGGACAGGGGACAAATGAGCAGTTCTTC,CASSSPSGQGTNEQFF
TRBJ1-6,TRBD1,TRBV10-3,.,TGTGCCATCAGTGAGTCAGGGACAGTAGATAATTCACCCCTCCACTTT,CAISESGTVDNSPLHF
TRBJ2-7,.,TRBV4-1,.,TGCGCCAGCAGCGCCGCCCCCAAAGGCCGGAGGTCCTACGAGCAGTACTTC,CASSAAPKGRRSYEQYF
TRBJ2-7,TRBD2,TRBV3-1/TRBV3-2,.,TGTGCCAGCAGCCAAGATGCTGGCGGGGGGAGGGGACCCCACGAGCAGTACTTC,CASSQDAGGGRGPHEQYF
TRBJ2-7,TRBD1,TRBV9,.,TGTGCCAGCAGCGTGGCCGGGACAGGGGTCCACGAGCAGTACTTC,CASSVAGTGVHEQYF
TRBJ2-7,.,TRBV5-1,.,TGCGCCAGCAGGAAACAGGGGGGGTTCTACGAGCAGTACTTC,CASRKQGGFYEQYF
TRBJ1-4,.,TRBV18,.,TGTGCCAGCTCACCCGCGGGGGCAACTAATGAAAAACTGTTTTTT,CASSPAGATNEKLFF
TRBJ1-1,TRBD1,TRBV27,.,TGTGCCAGCGGCCTGAGGACAGGGAACACTGAAGCTTTCTTT,CASGLRTGNTEAFF
TRBJ1-4,TRBD1,TRBV7-2,.,TGTGCCAGCAGCCGCCTGGGACAGGGTATAGAAAAACTGTTTTTT,CASSRLGQGIEKLFF
TRBJ1-5,.,TRBV2,.,TGTGCCAGCCGGCGACGGGGAACAAGAAATCAGCCCCAGCATTTT,CASRRRGTRNQPQHF
TRBJ2-2,.,TRBV6-9,.,TGTGCCAGCAGAGCCTCCGCGAACACCGGGGAGCTGTTTTTT,CASRASANTGELFF
TRBJ1-5,TRBD1,TRBV19,.,TGTGCCAGTGGGACAGCGAATCAGCCCCAGCATTTT,CASGTANQPQHF
TRBJ1-3,.,TRBV5-1,.,TGCGCCAGCAGCTTGGGTCAGGGCAACACCATATATTTT,CASSLGQGNTIYF
TRBJ1-5,.,TRBV10-3,.,TGTGCCATCAGTGAGGAAAGCTATCGCGGACAGCCCCAGCATTTT,CAISEESYRGQPQHF
TRBJ1-3,.,TRBV28,once,TGTGCCAGCAGACCCCGCGGGCGGGTCTCTGGAAACACCATATATTTT,CASRPRGRVSGNTIYF
TRBJ1-4,.,TRBV5-1,.,TGCGCCAGCAGCTTGAGGCGGGATGAAAAACTGTTTTTT,CASSLRRDEKLFF
TRBJ2-7,TRBD1,TRBV9,.,TGTGCCAGCAGCGCCGGGACAGGGACCTACGAGCAGTACTTC,CASSAGTGTYEQYF
TRBJ1-4,.,TRBV28,.,TGTGCCAGCACCAAACTTGGTGCAACTAATGAAAAACTGTTTTTT,CASTKLGATNEKLFF
TRBJ2-3,.,TRBV7-3,.,TGTGCCAGCAGCTTACGAGAGGGAGATACGCAGTATTTT,CASSLREGDTQYF
TRBJ1-6,.,TRBV11-1,.,TGTGCCAGCAGACCATTACAGGGAGCAGGTTCACCCCTCCACTTT,CASRPLQGAGSPLHF
TRBJ1-1,.,TRBV30,.,TGTGCCTGGAGTGACAGGTTGAACACTGAAGCTTTCTTT,CAWSDRLNTEAFF
TRBJ1-4,.,TRBV2,.,TGTGCCAGCAGTGAACCGGACGGGGGAGGAGAAAAACTGTTTTTT,CASSEPDGGGEKLFF
TRBJ1-2,.,TRBV15,.,TGTGCCACCAGCAGAGTGGCAGGGGTTGGGTATGGCTACACCTTC,CATSRVAGVGYGYTF
TRBJ1-5,.,TRBV12-3/TRBV12-4,.,TGTGCCTCAGCGATCAGCAATCAGCCCCAGCATTTT,CASAISNQPQHF
TRBJ1-3,.,TRBV7-8,.,TGTGCCAGCAGCTTGTACAGGGCTGGAAACACCATATATTTT,CASSLYRAGNTIYF
TRBJ1-1,.,TRBV6-5,.,TGTGCCAGCATCAAGAACACTGAAGCTTTCTTT,CASIKNTEAFF
TRBJ1-1,.,TRBV7-3,.,TGTGCCAGCAGCTTATTTAGCCACACTGAAGCTTTCTTT,CASSLFSHTEAFF
TRBJ2-2,.,TRBV6-5,.,TGTGCCAGCAGTTATCGGACAGATAACACCGGGGAGCTGTTTTTT,CASSYRTDNTGELFF
TRBJ2-1,TRBD2,TRBV9,once,TGTGCCAGCAGCGTAGACGCTAGCGGGGGGTATGAGCAGTTCTTC,CASSVDASGGYEQFF
TRBJ1-6,TRBD1,TRBV5-1,.,TGCGCCAGCAGCTTGGGACAGGGTGGTAATTCACCCCTCCACTTT,CASSLGQGGNSPLHF
TRBJ1-5,.,TRBV5-1,once,TGCGCCAGCAGCTTGGGCCAGGATGAGCCCCAGCATTTT,CASSLGQDEPQHF
TRBJ1-4,TRBD1,TRBV20-1,.,TGCAGTGGGACAGGGGGTGAAAAACTGTTTTTT,CSGTGGEKLFF
TRBJ1-2,.,TRBV6-5,.,TGTGCCAGCAGGCAGGACAGAGAAGCTAACTATGGCTACACCTTC,CASRQDREANYGYTF
TRBJ1-2,TRBD1,TRBV15,.,TGTGCCACCATCCCGGGTGGCAGGGGGCTTCACTATGGCTACACCTTC,CATIPGGRGLHYGYTF
TRBJ1-6,TRBD1,TRBV18,.,TGTGCCAGTTGTACAGGGGATTCACCCCTCCACTTT,CASCTGDSPLHF
TRBJ2-1,.,TRBV9,.,TGTGCCAGCAGCGTAGTGAGGGCGGGTGAGCAGTTCTTC,CASSVVRAGEQFF
TRBJ1-1,.,TRBV6-5,.,TGTGCCAGCAGTAACGGAGGGGCGGGTGCTTTCTTT,CASSNGGAGAFF
TRBJ1-1,.,TRBV7-3,.,TGTGCCAGCAGCTTCGCCCCGGGAAACACTGAAGCTTTCTTT,CASSFAPGNTEAFF
TRBJ1-5,TRBD1,TRBV27,.,TGTGCCAGCAGCCGAGAGGGGGCAGCCTACTTTCCCCAGCATTTT,CASSREGAAYFPQHF
TRBJ1-6,.,TRBV7-9,.,TGTGCCAGCAGCTCCTCAGACAGTTTGGGGTCACCCCTCCACTTT,CASSSSDSLGSPLHF
TRBJ2-7,.,TRBV15,.,TGTGCCACCAGCCCCCGGACAGACGAGCAGTACTTC,CATSPRTDEQYF
TRBJ1-4,TRBD1,TRBV19,.,TGTGCCAGTAGTATCTCCGGGACAGGAGGCAATGAAAAACTGTTTTTT,CASSISGTGGNEKLFF
TRBJ2-2,TRBD1,TRBV7-9,.,TGTGCCAGCACCATGGTACAGGGGGCAGCCGGGGAGCTGTTTTTT,CASTMVQGAAGELFF
TRBJ1-1,TRBD1,TRBV29-1,.,TGCAGCGGTCTAACAGGGGGCACTGAAGCTTTCTTT,CSGLTGGTEAFF